Following are 8 T cell receptor beta chains from one sample sequenced in a study of response to subunit inactivated influenza vaccine. TCRdb reprocessed the RT-PCR reads via MiXCR and lists one record per CDR3 protein. Among roughly 700,000 distinct CDR3 sequences listed, 15% to 19% were seen once. The sample in question was PBMCs from blood, obtained less than 13 days after vaccination. The receptors come from a man over 45 who received an inactivated influenza vaccine.

This clonotype was seen a few times. The rearrangement uses TRBV3-1 and TRBJ2-7; D might be TRBD1 (6 bases). Trimming took off 4 bases at V and 0 bases at J, with 13 bases between the two ends. CDR3 length: 15 amino acids. Germline V CDR1 and CDR2: LGHDT, YNNKEL (reference sequence). The CDR3 loop reads CASSLPGHPSYEQYF. The CDR3 region has the DNA TGTGCCAGCAGCCTCCCGGGACACCCCTCCTACGAGCAGTACTTC.

This clonotype was observed a few times. The V call is TRBV5-1, the J call TRBJ2-1, with 13 bases that match TRBD2. The V segment lost 0 bases and the J segment 1 base; nucleotides outside the gene matches: 4. Germline loops: CDR1 SGHRS, CDR2 YFSETQ. The CDR3 is 18 amino acids. The CDR3 region is CASSLAGLAGVSYNEQFF. CDR3 DNA sequence: TGCGCCAGCAGCTTGGCCGGACTAGCGGGGGTTTCCTACAATGAGCAGTTCTTC.

V and J are TRBV6-1 and TRBJ2-7; a possible D gene is TRBD1 (6 bases). V dropped 4 bases and J dropped 6 bases, with 16 bases sitting between them. This CDR3 contains 14 residues. Germline V gives CDR1 MNHNS, CDR2 SASEGT. CDR3: CASSADRLNGEQYF. CDR3 bases: TGTGCCAGCAGTGCCGACAGGTTGAATGGCGAGCAGTACTTC.

CDR3 sequence: CSATDRAYGYTF. The CDR3 DNA is TGCAGTGCCACGGACAGGGCTTATGGCTACACCTTC. The chain is built from TRBV20-1 and TRBJ1-2; 8 bases agree with TRBD1. V lost 6 bases, J lost 5 bases, and 5 bases stayed unmatched. Germline V gives CDR1 DFQATT, CDR2 SNEGSKA (reference sequence). The CDR3 covers 12 residues.

This chain links TRBV18 with TRBJ2-7, with D perhaps assigned TRBD1 or TRBD2 (6 bases each). The V end was cut by 0 bases, the J end by 5 bases, with 11 bases between. The CDR3 is 14 amino acids. CDR1 and CDR2 (germline): KGHSH, LQKENI. The CDR3 region has the DNA TGTGCCAGCTCACCACCGGGAGGACAGAACGAGCAGTACTTC. Protein product: CASSPPGGQNEQYF.

The chain carries TRBV6-5 and TRBJ2-2; the match to TRBD2 covers 7 bases. The CDR3 runs 17 residues. Germline V gene data show CDR1 as MNHEY and CDR2 as SVGAGI. Unmatched junction bases numbered 8, after V lost 2 bases and J lost 2 bases. The CDR3 loop is CASSYTRAGLNTGELFF. The CDR3 DNA sequence: TGTGCCAGCAGTTACACTCGAGCGGGACTAAACACCGGGGAGCTGTTTTTT.

V gene TRBV12-3 or TRBV12-4 combines with J gene TRBJ2-1; 7 bases map to TRBD1. With V trimmed by 3 bases and J by 5 bases, 7 bases remained unmatched. The CDR3 spans 15 residues. The CDR3: CASSLLGGNHNEQFF. The CDR3, as DNA: TGTGCCAGCAGTTTGCTAGGGGGCAACCACAATGAGCAGTTCTTC.

A single count supports this clonotype. The rearrangement links TRBV7-9 to TRBJ2-1; D might be TRBD2 (6 bases). From germline, CDR1 is SEHNR and CDR2 FQNEAQ (reference sequence). There are 16 residues in the CDR3. The V and J ends lost 7 bases and 1 base respectively, with 17 bases between them. The DNA of the CDR3 is TGTGCCAGCAAAGGGTATTGGCGGGGTTCCTACAATGAGCAGTTCTTC. It codes for CASKGYWRGSYNEQFF. Full variable domain (rest looked up from reference TRBV7-9 and TRBJ2-1): DTGVSQNPRHKITKRGQNVTFRCDPISEHNRLYWYRQTLGQGPEFLTYFQNEAQLEKSRLLSDRFSAERPKGSFSTLEIQRTEQGDSAMYLCASKGYWRGSYNEQFFGPGTRLTVL.